This paragraph reports one TCR beta chain. Its antigen is currently unknown. The germline V gene encodes CDR1 SGHVS and CDR2 FNYEAQ. The CDR3 length is 20 residues. Trimming removed 3 bases from V and 3 bases from J, with 29 bases in between. This sample is drawn from a study of OX40 agonist ivuxolimab in advanced cancers. Study-level background: The dose-escalation group included hepatocellular carcinoma, melanoma, renal cell carcinoma and head and neck cancer.

Blood sampling was done at baseline, cycle 4 day 1, and cycle 7 day 1. Sequencing used immunoSEQ multiplex PCR; TCRdb keeps in-frame clones, though not all of them. Here the sample spans around 44,000 clones, about nine tenths being singletons. Study observations and caveats: Certain nonresponding patients likewise had low normalized T-cell clonal expansion.

The chain combines TRBV7-6 with TRBJ2-5; D is perhaps TRBD2 (7 bases). The source material was CD4+ or CD8+ T cells sorted from blood, sampled in a trial of the OX40 agonist ivuxolimab. This receptor was taken from an adult with an advanced solid tumor such as melanoma, head and neck, liver or kidney cancer. CDR3: CASSFLVGGLSGHGEETQYF. In nucleotides, the CDR3 is TGTGCCAGCAGCTTTTTAGTGGGGGGGCTTTCGGGACACGGGGAAGAGACCCAGTACTTC.